Following are 16 T cell receptor beta chains from one sample sequenced in a study of shared clonotypes between healthy human individuals. Generated by immunoSEQ multiplex PCR, the TCRdb table keeps only in-frame clones and is missing some. Among about 680,000 clones listed, around three quarters were seen once. The sequenced material came from memory CD4+ T cells sorted from blood. Subset denoted: CD45RA-negative fraction. These receptors came from a woman between 25 and 40 years old in good health.

V and J are TRBV5-4 and TRBJ1-1, with D possibly being TRBD1 (6 bases). The V gene's germline CDR1 is SGHNT and CDR2 YYREEE (reference sequence). The CDR3 is 12 residues long. Deletions cut 0 bases from V and 8 bases from J, with 8 bases between. The CDR3: CASSLAQGEAFF. For the CDR3, the DNA is TGTGCCAGCAGCTTGGCACAGGGAGAAGCTTTCTTT.

The V and J genes are TRBV5-5 and TRBJ1-1; no definite D call. The length of the CDR3 is 13 residues. Germline CDR1 is SGHKS and CDR2 is YYEKEE (reference sequence). The germline V and J ends were trimmed by 1 base and 1 base, with 5 bases remaining between them. The CDR3 DNA is TGTGCCAGCAGCTTGCTCGGGAACACTGAAGCTTTCTTT. Protein sequence: CASSLLGNTEAFF.

V is TRBV6-6 and J is TRBJ1-1, with D possibly being TRBD1 (5 bases). Between the trimmed V and J ends, which lost 5 bases and 4 bases, there was a span of 14 bases. This CDR3 is 14 amino acids long. Germline CDR1 and CDR2: MNHNY and SVGAGI (reference sequence). CDR3 nucleotides: TGTGCCAGCAGTATGTCTAGGGGCGGCACTGAAGCTTTCTTT. It specifies CASSMSRGGTEAFF.

This clone was observed a handful of times. CDR3 in DNA: TGTGCCAGCAGCTTAGGTCATTACCGCAGGGGGGACTATGGCTACACCTTC. Its translation: CASSLGHYRRGDYGYTF. The chain links TRBV7-2 to TRBJ1-2, with 7 bases fitting TRBD1. From germline, CDR1 is SGHTA and CDR2 FQGNSA. With V trimmed by 1 base and J by 3 bases, 11 bases remained unmatched. The CDR3 loop spans 17 amino acids.

This rearrangement joins TRBV7-9 to TRBJ2-7; the match to TRBD1 covers 8 bases. Germline trimming cut 3 bases from V and 7 bases from J; bases unmatched to any gene: 11. CDR1 and CDR2 from the germline V gene are SEHNR and FQNEAQ (reference sequence). This CDR3 is 15 amino acids long. CDR3 sequence: CASSFRQGPLGEQYF. The CDR3 bases are TGTGCCAGCAGCTTTAGACAGGGGCCATTGGGGGAGCAGTACTTC.

This rearrangement joins TRBV4-1 to TRBJ2-1, with TRBD2 identical over 7 bases. Trimming at V came to 0 bases and at J to 6 bases, leaving 8 bases not matched to a gene. The CDR3 loop spans 16 amino acids. The V gene's germline CDR1 is MGHRA and CDR2 YSYEKL. This CDR3 reads CASSQEGVAGGNEQFF. The CDR3 DNA sequence: TGCGCCAGCAGCCAAGAAGGGGTAGCGGGTGGCAATGAGCAGTTCTTC.

The chain couples TRBV11-2 to TRBJ2-1; 9 bases align to TRBD2. This CDR3 is built from 16 residues. V gave up 3 bases and J gave up 1 base; unmatched junction bases: 4. Germline V CDR1 and CDR2: SGHAT, FQNNGV. CDR3 region: CASSFILAGSYNEQFF. The CDR3 region has the DNA TGTGCCAGCAGCTTTATCCTAGCGGGATCCTACAATGAGCAGTTCTTC.

The chain uses TRBV5-1 and TRBJ2-1; TRBD2 agrees at 14 bases. In germline, CDR1 is SGHRS, CDR2 YFSETQ. Trimming cost V 1 base and J 6 bases; bases outside gene matches: 3. The CDR3 length is 16 residues. CDR3 in amino acids: CASSLSGTSGSNEQFF. The CDR3 nucleotides are TGCGCCAGCAGCTTGTCCGGGACTAGCGGGAGCAATGAGCAGTTCTTC.

The CDR3 DNA follows: TGTGCCAGCAGTGAAGGGGGCGTAAATACGCAGTATTTT. As protein: CASSEGGVNTQYF. The chain has TRBV2 and TRBJ2-3, with D perhaps TRBD1 (5 bases). Looked up from germline, CDR1 is SNHLY and CDR2 is FYNNEI. The CDR3 is made up of 13 amino acids. The V end lost 1 base, the J end lost 7 bases, and 9 bases lay between the germline ends.

This clone occurred a few times. The rearrangement joins TRBV7-9 to TRBJ2-5; no clear D. The germline CDR1 and CDR2 sequences are SEHNR and FQNEAQ (reference sequence). Trimming shortened V by 1 base and J by 5 bases, and 14 bases separated the two germline ends. CDR3 length equals 15 residues. The CDR3 is CASSLGRQESETQYF. CDR3 DNA: TGTGCCAGCAGCTTAGGGCGGCAGGAGAGCGAGACCCAGTACTTC.

The J gene is TRBJ2-5, the V gene TRBV2; D is perhaps TRBD1 (6 bases). Germline CDR1 reads SNHLY; CDR2 reads FYNNEI. This CDR3 is built from 15 residues. V was clipped by 3 bases and J by 2 bases, with 13 bases between them. The CDR3, as DNA: TGTGCCAGCAGTGATACAGGGATCCCTCAAGAGACCCAGTACTTC. Encoded protein: CASSDTGIPQETQYF.

The chain links TRBV6-6 to TRBJ1-2; 9 positions agree with TRBD1. CDR1 and CDR2 (germline): MNHNY, SVGAGI (reference sequence). The V gene end was trimmed by 2 bases and the J gene end by 5 bases; junction bases not matched to a gene: 6. The CDR3 extends over 15 amino acids. The CDR3 region has the DNA TGTGCCAGCAGTTACACGGACAGGGGAAGGTATGGCTACACCTTC. Encoded protein: CASSYTDRGRYGYTF.

The V and J genes are TRBV6-1 and TRBJ2-1, with 10 bases that match TRBD2. This CDR3 has 15 residues. V was clipped by 3 bases and J by 8 bases; unmatched bases: 7. CDR1 is MNHNS, CDR2 SASEGT, per germline. The CDR3 DNA reads TGTGCCAGCAGTGAGCCGGGACTAGCGTTATATGAGCAGTTCTTC. It codes for CASSEPGLALYEQFF.

This clone showed up just a few times. The rearrangement uses TRBV5-4 and TRBJ2-5; 11 bases match TRBD2. Germline V gene data show CDR1 as SGHNT and CDR2 as YYREEE (reference sequence). The CDR3 sequence is 15 residues long. The junction had 3 bases not matched to a gene; V was cut back by 0 bases and J by 5 bases. The CDR3, as DNA: TGTGCCAGCAGCTTGGGGGGGACTAGCGGTGAGACCCAGTACTTC. It yields the protein CASSLGGTSGETQYF.

V gene TRBV28 combines with J gene TRBJ1-4; D uncertain. The CDR3 spans 14 residues. Trimming stripped 7 bases from V and 4 bases from J, with 13 bases between. CDR1 and CDR2 (germline): MDHEN, SYDVKM. DNA of the CDR3: TGTGCCAGCACCGACGGGCGGATTAATGAAAAACTGTTTTTT. Amino acid sequence: CASTDGRINEKLFF.

The chain links TRBV19 to TRBJ2-7, with no clear D. Germline CDR1 is LNHDA and CDR2 is SQIVND (reference sequence). There are 16 residues in the CDR3. V was cut by 11 bases and J by 4 bases, with 27 bases left in between. In DNA form, the CDR3 reads TGTGCCTTACCGACCACGGACCCCGCAGTCAATTACGAGCAGTACTTC. Residues: CALPTTDPAVNYEQYF.